Listed here are 5 T cell receptor beta chains from one sample, sequenced in a study of CD8 T cells in ankylosing spondylitis. These receptors' antigens are unknown. TCRdb fed the 5' RACE reads into MiXCR, producing one record per CDR3 protein. The sample carries just under 550,000 distinct CDR3 sequences, roughly 13% recorded once. Study-level results: For ankylosing spondylitis blood, a TCR beta motif of roughly 8 highly homologous variants appeared characteristic.

Sequenced material: blood, either unsorted or a sorted T cell fraction (not recorded which). The receptors derive from a male donor with ankylosing spondylitis.

A few counts support this clonotype. The genes are TRBV7-2 and TRBJ2-6; tentative D call: TRBD1 (6 bases). Deletions cut 8 bases from V and 1 base from J, with 12 bases between. Germline V lookup: CDR1 SGHTA, CDR2 FQGNSA. This CDR3 is 15 amino acids long. The CDR3 coding sequence is TGTGCCAGCGGACAACAGGGATCTGGGGCCAACGTCCTGACTTTC. Translated, it gives CASGQQGSGANVLTF.

The rearrangement links TRBV20-1 to TRBJ2-1; maybe TRBD2 (6 bases). Deletions cut 6 bases from V and 1 base from J, with 16 bases between. CDR3 size: 15 residues. The germline CDR1 and CDR2 sequences are DFQATT and SNEGSKA (reference sequence). The CDR3 coding sequence is TGCAGTGCCTTTCATTCCGGGACTTCCTACAATGAGCAGTTCTTC. Its protein product is CSAFHSGTSYNEQFF.

This clonotype was seen a handful of times. The chain is built from TRBV11-2 and TRBJ2-1; the match to TRBD2 covers 16 bases. The CDR3 totals 16 residues. V shed 5 bases, J shed 7 bases, and the junction held 5 bases outside the gene matches. Germline values: CDR1 SGHAT, CDR2 FQNNGV. CDR3 nucleotide sequence: TGTGCCAGCAGCCCGGGACTAGCGGGAGGGTGGAATGAGCAGTTCTTC. It is translated as CASSPGLAGGWNEQFF.

This rearrangement joins TRBV14 to TRBJ1-6; 10 bases line up with TRBD1. The germline CDR1 and CDR2 sequences are SGHDN and FVKESK. J was trimmed by 7 bases and V by 1 base; bases with no gene match: 7. The CDR3 runs 17 residues. The CDR3 loop reads CASSQVRTGGRNSPLHF. As DNA, the CDR3 is TGTGCCAGCAGCCAAGTGAGGACAGGGGGGCGCAATTCACCCCTCCACTTT.

V usage is TRBV10-2 and J usage is TRBJ2-1; 9 bases map to TRBD2. V lost 1 base and J lost 6; bases outside the gene matches: 4. The CDR3 is 15 amino acids. Germline assignment: CDR1 WSHSY and CDR2 SAAADI. DNA of the CDR3: TGCGCCAGCAGTGAGTTTGGACTAGCGCTCAATGAGCAGTTCTTC. Translating gives CASSEFGLALNEQFF.